These 12 T cell receptor beta chains share one sample of origin, sequenced in a study of blood T cell repertoires in COVID-19. The method was immunoSEQ multiplex PCR; TCRdb's version includes in-frame clones alone and lacks a portion of them. Of about 180,000 clones listed, about 80% are singletons. The specimen sequenced was peripheral blood. The receptors come from a man aged 65 to 85 with active or convalescent COVID-19.

This chain joins TRBV6-6 and TRBJ2-3, with TRBD1 matching 8 bases. The length of the CDR3 is 15 residues. Looked up from germline, CDR1 is MNHNY and CDR2 is SVGAGI (reference sequence). Trimming cost V 5 bases and J 6 bases; bases outside gene matches: 10. CDR3: CASSTGQGKLDTQYF. CDR3 DNA sequence: TGTGCCAGCAGTACCGGACAGGGAAAACTGGATACGCAGTATTTT.

The chain has TRBV2 and TRBJ2-3, with 11 bases identical to TRBD2. V dropped 6 bases and J dropped 7; count of bases not matched to a gene: 6. CDR1 is SNHLY, CDR2 FYNNEI, per germline. The length of the CDR3 is 14 residues. The CDR3 bases are TGTGCCAGCAGGGATACTAGCGGGGGATATACGCAGTATTTT. It encodes CASRDTSGGYTQYF.

The chain uses TRBV11-2 and TRBJ1-1; 7 nucleotides agree with TRBD1. The CDR3 extends over 17 amino acids. J gave up 2 bases and V 4 bases, and 13 bases lay outside the gene matches. CDR1 and CDR2 from the germline V gene are SGHAT and FQNNGV. This CDR3 is CASSWGRGRLRNTEAFF. Here the CDR3 DNA reads TGTGCCAGCAGCTGGGGAAGGGGGCGCTTAAGAAACACTGAAGCTTTCTTT.

The sample holds a few counts of this clone. The V gene is TRBV12-5, the J gene TRBJ2-7; TRBD1 might be the D (6 bases). From germline, CDR1 is LGHNT and CDR2 FRNRAP. V was cut by 7 bases and J by 4 bases, with 14 bases left in between. This CDR3 has 13 amino acids. The CDR3 protein is CASVPGASYEQYF. The CDR3 nucleotides read TGTGCTAGTGTACCAGGGGCTTCTTACGAGCAGTACTTC.

This rearrangement joins TRBV27 to TRBJ1-5; the D is unclear. The germline V gene has CDR1 MNHEY and CDR2 SMNVEV (reference sequence). The CDR3 is made up of 13 amino acids. Trimming shortened V by 8 bases and J by 9 bases, and 17 bases separated the two germline ends. The CDR3 nucleotides are TGTGCCAGCTGGATAAGACGGGTTTTGCCCCAGCATTTT. This translates into CASWIRRVLPQHF.

The chain couples TRBV7-2 to TRBJ1-1; D gene uncertain. The CDR3 has 14 amino acids. V shed 5 bases and J shed 1 base, with 11 bases lying between them. The germline CDR1 and CDR2 sequences are SGHTA and FQGNSA. The CDR3 DNA sequence: TGTGCCAGCAGCAAAAGACGGGAGAACACTGAAGCTTTCTTT. Its protein product is CASSKRRENTEAFF.

The chain has TRBV7-8 and TRBJ1-2, with TRBD1 matching over 9 bases. The V segment lost 6 bases and the J segment 8 bases; nucleotides outside the gene matches: 10. CDR1 is SGHVS, CDR2 FQNEAQ, per germline. The CDR3 loop spans 14 amino acids. CDR3 loop: CASSYRDRVKGYTF. CDR3 nucleotides: TGTGCCAGCAGTTACCGGGACAGGGTAAAAGGCTACACCTTC.

This clone was recorded once. This sequence joins TRBV5-4 and TRBJ2-7; 8 nucleotides match TRBD1. V was clipped by 0 bases and J by 4 bases; unmatched bases: 6. Germline V gene lookup returns CDR1 SGHNT and CDR2 YYREEE (reference sequence). The CDR3 is 15 amino acids. Here the CDR3 reads CASSLVTGGTYEQYF. The CDR3 DNA sequence: TGTGCCAGCAGCTTGGTCACAGGGGGAACTTACGAGCAGTACTTC.

The rearrangement links TRBV19 to TRBJ1-1; 7 bases agree with TRBD1. The CDR3 runs 14 residues. V was clipped by 9 bases and J by 4 bases; unmatched bases: 11. The germline CDR1 and CDR2 sequences are LNHDA and SQIVND (reference sequence). In DNA form, the CDR3 reads TGTGCCAGCCAGATGCAGGGGGGCCTCACTGAAGCTTTCTTT. This translates into CASQMQGGLTEAFF. The full variable domain, with the rest looked up from reference TRBV19 and TRBJ1-1, is DGGITQSPKYLFRKEGQNVTLSCEQNLNHDAMYWYRQDPGQGLRLIYYSQIVNDFQKGDIAEGYSVSREKKESFPLTVTSAQKNPTAFYLCASQMQGGLTEAFFGQGTRLTVV.

This chain joins TRBV7-2 and TRBJ2-7, with TRBD1 matching over 8 bases. CDR1 is SGHTA, CDR2 FQGNSA, per germline. The CDR3 contains 13 residues. J gave up 5 bases and V 5 bases, and 5 bases lay outside the gene matches. The DNA of the CDR3 is TGTGCCAGCAGCCTGGGACAGGAGGACGAGCAGTACTTC. This encodes CASSLGQEDEQYF.

The chain recombines TRBV5-4 with TRBJ2-5, with 7 positions matching TRBD2. With 2 bases clipped from V and 4 bases from J, the junction kept 2 bases outside the gene matches. Per the germline V gene, CDR1 is SGHNT and CDR2 is YYREEE (reference sequence). CDR3 length: 13 residues. CDR3 amino acids: CASSFWGGETQYF. The CDR3, as DNA: TGTGCCAGCAGCTTTTGGGGGGGAGAGACCCAGTACTTC.

This chain joins TRBV5-1 and TRBJ1-2; a possible D gene is TRBD1 (5 bases). Per the germline V gene, CDR1 is SGHRS and CDR2 is YFSETQ. Trimming shortened V by 1 base and J by 0 bases, and 10 bases separated the two germline ends. The CDR3 extends over 15 amino acids. CDR3 sequence reads: CASSLSGQANYGYTF. The DNA of the CDR3 is TGCGCCAGCAGCTTGTCAGGGCAAGCTAACTATGGCTACACCTTC.